Below, 28 T cell receptor beta chains from the same sample are listed, as sequenced in a study of type 1 and type 2 diabetes patients (dated by TCRdb to the mid-2010s). For sequencing, an Illumina MiSeq was employed. Genomic DNA from sorted T cell subsets served as template for TCRbeta CDR3 amplification. The TCRbeta CDR3 region was amplified by multiplex PCR using 30 forward and 13 reverse primers. The raw public reads went through TCRdb reprocessing: fastp at Q25, MiXCR clone calling, in-frame beta chains kept. Identical CDR3 protein sequences are pooled into one entry, listed with their most common genes and DNA. The sample includes 280,000 or so distinct CDR3 sequences, with 45% to 60% observed a single time. The ten most abundant clones make up around 15% of the sample. The sequenced material came from peripheral blood mononuclear cells (PBMCs). The origin of the receptors is a man between 18 and 35 years old with type 2 diabetes.

The rearrangement uses TRBV6-6 and TRBJ1-2, with 7 positions matching TRBD1. Germline V CDR1 and CDR2: MNHNY, SVGAGI (reference sequence). There are 14 residues in the CDR3. V trimming: 2 bases; J trimming: 9 bases; junction bases outside the gene matches: 9. CDR3 loop: CASSYEGGLNSYTF. The CDR3 DNA follows: TGTGCCAGCAGTTACGAAGGGGGCCTAAATAGCTACACCTTC.

The chain employs TRBV28 and TRBJ2-7; 11 nucleotides match TRBD1. This CDR3 has 15 amino acids. V gave up 5 bases and J gave up 4 bases; unmatched junction bases: 7. The germline CDR1 and CDR2 sequences are MDHEN and SYDVKM. DNA of the CDR3: TGTGCCAGCAGTAAATGGGGGACAGGGGGGTACGAGCAGTACTTC. Translation gives CASSKWGTGGYEQYF.

The V and J genes are TRBV19 and TRBJ1-5, with a possible D match to TRBD1 (5 bases). The CDR3 is 14 amino acids. Trimming took off 7 bases at V and 2 bases at J, with 12 bases between the two ends. Germline CDR1 is LNHDA and CDR2 is SQIVND (reference sequence). CDR3 sequence (DNA): TGTGCCAGTAATTGGGGGGATCGCAATCAGCCCCAGCATTTT. It is translated as CASNWGDRNQPQHF.

This clonotype has a handful of counts. This sequence joins TRBV9 and TRBJ1-1; TRBD1 matches at 11 bases. Trimming at V came to 3 bases and at J to 11 bases, leaving 6 bases not matched to a gene. Looked up from germline, CDR1 is SGDLS and CDR2 is YYNGEE. The CDR3 loop spans 13 amino acids. This CDR3 is CASSGGDRGIAFF. CDR3 nucleotides: TGTGCCAGCAGCGGGGGGGACAGGGGGATTGCTTTCTTT.

The gene calls are TRBV10-3 and TRBJ2-7, with D possibly TRBD1 on 5 matching bases. This CDR3 comprises 16 residues. From germline, CDR1 is ENHRY and CDR2 SYGVKD. The V end lost 4 bases, the J end lost 3 bases, and 19 bases lay between the germline ends. CDR3 in amino acids: CAISGEDQGPGYEQYF. CDR3 nucleotides: TGTGCCATCAGTGGGGAAGATCAGGGTCCCGGCTACGAGCAGTACTTC.

The chain joins TRBV18 to TRBJ1-1; possibly TRBD1 for D (5 bases). V gave up 3 bases and J gave up 4 bases, with 12 bases separating them. Germline V gene sequence: CDR1 KGHSH, CDR2 LQKENI. This CDR3 contains 14 residues. The CDR3 here is CASSPGGGGTEAFF. CDR3 sequence (DNA): TGTGCCAGCTCACCGGGGGGGGGAGGCACTGAAGCTTTCTTT.

The V gene is TRBV5-1, the J gene TRBJ1-1, with D maybe TRBD1 (5 bases). This CDR3 is 16 amino acids long. Per the germline V gene, CDR1 is SGHRS and CDR2 is YFSETQ. V was pared by 3 bases and J by 0 bases, with 15 bases between. The CDR3 DNA reads as TGCGCCAGCAGCTCCCGGCGCAGGGAAATGAACACTGAAGCTTTCTTT. It specifies CASSSRRREMNTEAFF.

The chain combines TRBV5-1 with TRBJ2-3; D unresolved. V lost 6 bases and J lost 5, with 16 bases in between. CDR3 size: 14 residues. The germline CDR1 and CDR2 sequences are SGHRS and YFSETQ. The CDR3 nucleotides read TGCGCCAGCAACTTTGGGCGCTTGGGAGATACGCAGTATTTT. Translation gives CASNFGRLGDTQYF.

This clonotype was counted ten times or more. V usage is TRBV7-2 and J usage is TRBJ2-1; D might be TRBD1 (7 bases). With 7 bases removed from V and 12 bases from J, the gap between germline ends came to 16 bases. From germline, CDR1 is SGHTA and CDR2 FQGNSA. The CDR3 totals 12 residues. This CDR3 reads CASKPGGNRQFF. The CDR3 coding sequence is TGTGCCAGCAAGCCAGGGGGGAACAGGCAGTTCTTC.

CDR3 coding DNA: TGTGCCAGTAGTATGGCGGGGTGGGCGGCCACTGAAGCTTTCTTT. Its protein product is CASSMAGWAATEAFF. This chain links TRBV6-1 with TRBJ1-1; D unresolved. The CDR3 has 15 amino acids. Trimming removed 9 bases at V and 4 bases at J, with 21 bases between. CDR1 and CDR2 from the germline V gene are MNHNS and SASEGT.

Concerning this clonotype itself: A much bigger clone sits one base away, suggesting this may be a read error. The rearrangement uses TRBV7-8 and TRBJ2-2; TRBD1 or TRBD2 may be the D gene (5 bases each). This CDR3 has 16 amino acids. The germline CDR1 and CDR2 sequences are SGHVS and FQNEAQ. CDR3: CASSLDRTFNTGELLF. CDR3 bases: TGTGCCAGCAGCTTGGATCGGACATTCAACACCGGGGAGCTGCTTTTT.

The chain recombines TRBV20-1 with TRBJ2-3; TRBD2 aligns across 7 bases. The CDR3 covers 15 residues. Germline CDR1 DFQATT, CDR2 SNEGSKA (reference sequence). With 1 base clipped from V and 3 bases from J, the junction kept 7 bases outside the gene matches. In nucleotides, the CDR3 is TGCAGTGCTAGAGTATCGCGGGGGAGTACAGATACGCAGTATTTT. It yields the protein CSARVSRGSTDTQYF.

The chain joins TRBV28 to TRBJ1-2; the match to TRBD1 covers 9 bases. V lost 7 bases to trimming and J lost 4 bases; unmatched junction nucleotides: 4. CDR1 and CDR2 (germline): MDHEN, SYDVKM. The CDR3 has 13 amino acids. The CDR3 sequence is CASNTGGVYGYTF. In nucleotides, the CDR3 is TGTGCCAGCAACACAGGGGGCGTCTATGGCTACACCTTC.

The table lists this clonotype with many counts. In DNA form, the CDR3 reads TGTGCCAGCAGCCTGACAGGGGATTCACCCCTCCACTTT. The encoded protein is CASSLTGDSPLHF. This chain connects TRBV2 to TRBJ1-6; 8 bases match TRBD1. V was pared by 6 bases and J by 8 bases, with 3 bases of the junction left unmatched. Germline V lookup: CDR1 SNHLY, CDR2 FYNNEI. The CDR3 is made up of 13 amino acids. Full variable domain (remainder filled in from reference TRBV2 and TRBJ1-6): EPEVTQTPSHQVTQMGQEVILRCVPISNHLYFYWYRQILGQKVEFLVSFYNNEISEKSEIFDDQFSVERPDGSNFTLKIRSTKLEDSAMYFCASSLTGDSPLHFGNGTRLTVT.

The genes are TRBV7-8 and TRBJ2-2, with 14 bases fitting TRBD2. The ends lost 5 bases at V and 5 bases at J; junction bases unmatched: 7. CDR3 length: 17 amino acids. CDR1 is SGHVS, CDR2 FQNEAQ, per germline. CDR3 in amino acids: CASSHPGLAGGTGELFF. The CDR3 region has the DNA TGTGCCAGCAGCCATCCTGGACTAGCGGGAGGTACCGGGGAGCTGTTTTTT.

The chain joins TRBV15 to TRBJ1-4; 7 nucleotides line up with TRBD1. CDR3 size: 15 residues. CDR1 is LNHNV and CDR2 is YYDKDF in the germline V gene (reference sequence). The trim removed 5 bases at V and 8 bases at J, leaving 11 bases unmatched. The CDR3 protein is CATSVEGAGGEKLFF. Here the CDR3 DNA reads TGTGCCACCAGCGTCGAGGGGGCCGGGGGAGAAAAACTGTTTTTT.

For the CDR3, the DNA is TGTGCCAGTAGTCCGACTAGCGGGATGCGGGAGCAGTTCTTC. Amino acids: CASSPTSGMREQFF. This chain links TRBV19 with TRBJ2-1; 11 bases are shared with TRBD2. V gave up 5 bases and J gave up 10 bases; unmatched junction bases: 7. Germline V gene data show CDR1 as LNHDA and CDR2 as SQIVND (reference sequence). The CDR3 loop spans 14 amino acids. Full variable domain (outside the CDR3, taken from reference TRBV19 and TRBJ2-1): DGGITQSPKYLFRKEGQNVTLSCEQNLNHDAMYWYRQDPGQGLRLIYYSQIVNDFQKGDIAEGYSVSREKKESFPLTVTSAQKNPTAFYLCASSPTSGMREQFFGPGTRLTVL.

This clonotype occurred a few times. This rearrangement joins TRBV19 to TRBJ2-1, with D uncertain. Trimming removed 5 bases at V and 0 bases at J, with 5 bases between. CDR1 is LNHDA and CDR2 is SQIVND in the germline V gene (reference sequence). There are 13 residues in the CDR3. The CDR3 nucleotides read TGTGCCAGTAGTCTTTTCTCCTACAATGAGCAGTTCTTC. Residues: CASSLFSYNEQFF.

This clonotype was picked up one time. Germline and junction disagree at one end, which may indicate a read error. The chain joins TRBV6-5 to TRBJ1-2, with D tentatively TRBD1 (6 bases). The CDR3 totals 13 residues. Looked up from germline, CDR1 is MNHEY and CDR2 is SVGAGI. This CDR3 is CTSSYTTGYGYTF. DNA for the CDR3: TGTACCAGCAGTTACACCACAGGGTATGGCTACACCTTC.

With respect to this clonotype: A much larger clone lies one base from this, so it may be a read error. CDR3 sequence reads: CASNGQGRNEKLSF. In nucleotides, the CDR3 is TGTGCCAGCAACGGACAGGGAAGGAATGAAAAACTGTCTTTT. The rearrangement joins TRBV25-1 to TRBJ1-4; TRBD1 matches 8 bases. The CDR3 is 14 residues long. Germline CDR1 reads MGHDK; CDR2 reads SYGVNS.

The rearrangement joins TRBV7-2 to TRBJ2-6; no definite D call. This CDR3 region has 17 residues. Germline V gene sequence: CDR1 SGHTA, CDR2 FQGNSA. Trimming left V 0 bases short and J 0 bases short, with 9 bases between. The CDR3 loop is CASSLASELSGANVLTF. In DNA, the CDR3 is TGTGCCAGCAGCTTAGCGTCGGAACTCTCTGGGGCCAACGTCCTGACTTTC.

This clonotype was counted only a few times. The chain links TRBV7-2 to TRBJ2-2, with 8 nucleotides matching TRBD2. The germline V gene has CDR1 SGHTA and CDR2 FQGNSA. The CDR3 is made up of 16 amino acids. The junction had 10 bases not matched to a gene; V was cut back by 5 bases and J by 5 bases. The CDR3 coding sequence is TGTGCCAGCAGCCTGGGGGGACTAGGGCCAACCGGGGAGCTGTTTTTT. Its translation: CASSLGGLGPTGELFF.

The chain couples TRBV27 to TRBJ2-3; 13 positions match TRBD2. The ends lost 5 bases at V and 5 bases at J; junction bases unmatched: 7. Germline V gives CDR1 MNHEY, CDR2 SMNVEV (reference sequence). This CDR3 region has 16 residues. CDR3 residues: CASSPRRLAGGDTQYF. The CDR3 DNA sequence: TGTGCCAGCAGTCCGAGGCGACTAGCGGGAGGAGATACGCAGTATTTT.

This chain joins TRBV28 and TRBJ2-7; D gene uncertain. V dropped 6 bases and J dropped 0 bases, with 15 bases sitting between them. Germline CDR1 and CDR2: MDHEN and SYDVKM. The CDR3 loop spans 15 amino acids. This chain's CDR3 is CASSPRSPHSYEQYF. CDR3 sequence (DNA): TGTGCCAGCAGCCCCCGATCTCCTCACTCCTACGAGCAGTACTTC. Complete variable domain (other parts from reference TRBV28 and TRBJ2-7): DVKVTQSSRYLVKRTGEKVFLECVQDMDHENMFWYRQDPGLGLRLIYFSYDVKMKEKGDIPEGYSVSREKKERFSLILESASTNQTSMYLCASSPRSPHSYEQYFGPGTRLTVT.

This clonotype showed up just once. This CDR3 reads CAWGGDRENEQFF. CDR3 DNA: TGTGCCTGGGGCGGGGACAGGGAAAATGAGCAGTTCTTC. The chain joins TRBV30 to TRBJ2-7; 9 bases align to TRBD1. The tail of the sequence fits TRBJ2-1 better, so the J call may be wrong. Germline CDR1 reads GTSNPN; CDR2 reads SVGIG (reference sequence). This CDR3 region has 13 residues.

There are a few counts of this clonotype. The chain has TRBV2 and TRBJ2-5; D may be TRBD1 or TRBD2 (5 bases each). Trimming pared 3 bases from V and 4 bases from J, leaving 12 bases between. This CDR3 is built from 14 residues. Germline V lookup: CDR1 SNHLY, CDR2 FYNNEI. The CDR3 loop is CASSDGGAGETQYF. The CDR3 DNA reads TGTGCCAGCAGTGATGGGGGTGCTGGAGAGACCCAGTACTTC.

V is TRBV19 and J is TRBJ1-1; D unclear. Germline-derived CDR1 and CDR2 are LNHDA and SQIVND (reference sequence). The CDR3 contains 12 residues. V was clipped by 8 bases and J by 5 bases, with 12 bases between them. This chain's CDR3 is CASGLGLTEAFF. In DNA, the CDR3 is TGTGCCAGTGGTTTAGGGTTGACTGAAGCTTTCTTT.

As concerns this clonotype: At one of its ends the junction is not consistent with the germline gene, which may arise from a read error. The chain couples TRBV13 to TRBJ2-1; 9 bases map to TRBD2. Germline V gives CDR1 PRHDT, CDR2 FYEKMQ (reference sequence). The CDR3 is 16 residues long. The CDR3 nucleotides are TGCGCCAGCAGCGCGTTGACTAGCGGAGCCTACAATGAGCAGTTCTTC. Protein sequence: CASSALTSGAYNEQFF.